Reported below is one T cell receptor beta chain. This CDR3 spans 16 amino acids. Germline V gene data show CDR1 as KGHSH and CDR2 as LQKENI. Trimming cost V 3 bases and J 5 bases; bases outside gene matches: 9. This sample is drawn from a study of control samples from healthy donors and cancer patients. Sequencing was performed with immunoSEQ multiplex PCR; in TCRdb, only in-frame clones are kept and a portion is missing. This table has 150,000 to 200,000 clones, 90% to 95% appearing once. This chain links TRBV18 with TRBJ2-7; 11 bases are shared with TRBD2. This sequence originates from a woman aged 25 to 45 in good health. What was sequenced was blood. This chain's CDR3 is CASSPRIAGGPDEQYF. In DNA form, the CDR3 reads TGTGCCAGCTCACCCCGAATAGCGGGAGGGCCTGACGAGCAGTACTTC.